This T cell receptor (beta chain) originates from a study of T cell changes during pregnancy in multiple sclerosis. TCRdb's copy holds only in-frame clones and misses some; the assay was immunoSEQ multiplex PCR. Among about 84,000 clones, roughly 94% were seen once, and the ten largest hold 0.8% to 1%. Germline CDR1 is SEHNR and CDR2 is FQNEAQ (reference sequence). J lost 0 bases, V lost 1 base, and 1 base had no gene match. This CDR3 spans 17 amino acids. The source of this sequence is a female donor in good health, enrolled as a control in a pregnancy study. Sequencing used peripheral blood, obtained in the second trimester of pregnancy. V and J are TRBV7-9 and TRBJ2-5; 14 bases align to TRBD2. As DNA, the CDR3 is TGTGCCAGCAGCTTAGGACTAGCGGGAGGGTACCAAGAGACCCAGTACTTC. Protein: CASSLGLAGGYQETQYF. Supplemented by reference TRBV7-9 and TRBJ2-5, the full variable domain reads DTGVSQNPRHKITKRGQNVTFRCDPISEHNRLYWYRQTLGQGPEFLTYFQNEAQLEKSRLLSDRFSAERPKGSFSTLEIQRTEQGDSAMYLCASSLGLAGGYQETQYFGPGTRLLVL.